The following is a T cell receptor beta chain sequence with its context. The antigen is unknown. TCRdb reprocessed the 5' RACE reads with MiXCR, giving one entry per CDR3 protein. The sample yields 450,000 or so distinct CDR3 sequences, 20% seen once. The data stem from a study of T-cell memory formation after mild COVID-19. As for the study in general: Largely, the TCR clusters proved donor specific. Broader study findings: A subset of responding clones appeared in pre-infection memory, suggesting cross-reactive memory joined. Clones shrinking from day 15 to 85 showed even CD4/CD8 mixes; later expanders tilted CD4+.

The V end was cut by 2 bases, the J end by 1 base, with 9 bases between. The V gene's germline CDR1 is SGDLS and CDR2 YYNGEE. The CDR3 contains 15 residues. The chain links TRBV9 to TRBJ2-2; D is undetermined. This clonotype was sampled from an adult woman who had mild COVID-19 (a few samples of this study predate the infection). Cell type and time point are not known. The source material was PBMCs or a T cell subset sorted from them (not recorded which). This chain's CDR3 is CASSVPPLNTGELFF. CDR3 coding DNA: TGTGCCAGCAGCGTCCCCCCCCTGAACACCGGGGAGCTGTTTTTT.